This T cell receptor (beta chain) originates from a study of CD4 T cells in relation to SARS-CoV-2 and coronaviruses. Study observations and caveats: In around two thirds of donors, memory CD4+ clonotypes crossrecognized SARS-CoV-2 and at least one common cold coronavirus spike.

Remarks on this clone: The antigen is unknown.

V shed 6 bases, J shed 10 bases, and the junction held 10 bases outside the gene matches. This CDR3 is 15 amino acids long. Germline CDR1 is SNHLY and CDR2 is FYNNEI. TCRdb's copy holds only in-frame clones and misses some; the assay was immunoSEQ multiplex PCR. The table has 35,000 to 40,000 clones, roughly 90% seen once. Sample: memory CD4+ T cells from PBMCs. This receptor was obtained from an adult with COVID-19. The gene calls are TRBV2 and TRBJ1-6; 9 bases are a match to TRBD1. CDR3 in DNA: TGTGCCAGCAGAGAATTGACAGGGGGGGGATCACCCCTCCACTTT. It is translated as CASRELTGGGSPLHF.